Detailed here is one TCR beta chain. What it binds is unknown. The record originates from a study of CD4 T cells in relation to SARS-CoV-2 and coronaviruses. Study in general: After 10 days of antigen culture, PBMC TCR beta CDR3s were sequenced.

The repertoire was sequenced with immunoSEQ multiplex PCR; TCRdb's copy has only in-frame clones and lacks some. The profile shows tens of thousands of clones, 76% of them singletons. The CDR3 has 17 amino acids. The J segment lost 5 bases and the V segment lost 4 bases, leaving 10 bases of the junction unmatched. CDR1 is SGHRS and CDR2 is YFSETQ in the germline V gene. Before the COVID-19 pandemic, during about 2011-2019, CD4+ T cells were taken from unexposed donors. The cells were cultured for less than twelve days before CD4+ T cells were isolated. Cultures held about 2 million PBMCs per well with about 10 IU/ml IL-2.

The receptor comes from a human donor in good health. The chain joins TRBV5-1 to TRBJ2-5; 14 positions match TRBD2. The specimen was CD4+ T cells from PBMCs, cultured in vitro. CDR3 nucleotide sequence: TGCGCCAGCAGCGTCCCCGGGACTAGCGGGAGCGGGGAGACCCAGTACTTC. It translates to CASSVPGTSGSGETQYF.